This T cell receptor (beta chain) emerged from a study of vaccination effects on CD4 cells after COVID-19. Per germline, CDR1 SGHNT and CDR2 YYREEE (reference sequence). Unmatched junction bases numbered 10, after V lost 2 bases and J lost 4 bases. The CDR3 contains 16 residues. To note about this clone: Its matching antigen is unknown.

The table came from immunoSEQ multiplex PCR; TCRdb's copy has only in-frame clones and leaves some out. The sample holds approximately 22,000 clones, 75% to 85% seen once. Expansion with viral peptide pools was applied to antigen-specific CD4+ T cells by the ViraFEST assay prior to sequencing. CD4+ T cells were isolated after approximately 10 days of culture. Documented for the person is a PCR-confirmed SARS-CoV-2 infection occurring between March and December 2020. It was on days 3 and 7 that half the medium was replaced with IL-2 medium. The chain uses TRBV5-4 and TRBJ2-5, with 8 bases aligning to TRBD2. The receptor was derived from a human donor who had a prior SARS-CoV-2 infection. The source material was CD4+ T cells from PBMCs cultured with a peptide pool, sampled before COVID-19 vaccination. The CDR3 coding sequence is TGTGCCAGCAGCTTACAGCGGGAGTTCTCCCCAGAGACCCAGTACTTC. Protein sequence: CASSLQREFSPETQYF. Complete variable domain (other parts from reference TRBV5-4 and TRBJ2-5): ETGVTQSPTHLIKTRGQQVTLRCSSQSGHNTVSWYQQALGQGPQFIFQYYREEENGRGNFPPRFSGLQFPNYSSELNVNALELDDSALYLCASSLQREFSPETQYFGPGTRLLVL.